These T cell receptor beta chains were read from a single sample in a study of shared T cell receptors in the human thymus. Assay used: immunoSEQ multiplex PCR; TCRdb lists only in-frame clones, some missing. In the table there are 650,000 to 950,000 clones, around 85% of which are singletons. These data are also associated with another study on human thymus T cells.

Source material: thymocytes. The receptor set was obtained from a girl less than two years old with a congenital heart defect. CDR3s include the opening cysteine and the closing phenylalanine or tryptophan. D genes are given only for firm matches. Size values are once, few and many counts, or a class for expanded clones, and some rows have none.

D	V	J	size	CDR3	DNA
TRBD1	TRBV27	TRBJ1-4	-	CASSLSYVFPRGQGGEKLFF	TGTGCCAGCAGTTTATCCTACGTATTCCCCCGAGGACAGGGGGGTGAAAAACTGTTTTTT
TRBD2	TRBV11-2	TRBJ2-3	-	CASSSGLAGGTDTQYF	TGTGCCAGCAGCTCAGGACTAGCGGGGGGCACAGATACGCAGTATTTT
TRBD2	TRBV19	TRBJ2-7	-	CASSIGTLAGGTYEQYF	TGTGCCAGTAGTATCGGGACACTAGCGGGGGGTACCTACGAGCAGTACTTC
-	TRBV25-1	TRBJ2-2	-	CASEGDWGTGELFF	TGTGCCAGCGAAGGGGATTGGGGCACCGGGGAGCTGTTTTTT
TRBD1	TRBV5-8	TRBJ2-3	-	CASSTRDRGRPWQYF	TGTGCCAGCAGCACCCGGGACAGGGGAAGGCCCTGGCAGTATTTT
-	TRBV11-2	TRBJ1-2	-	CASSLFPPQGHGYTF	TGTGCCAGCAGCTTATTCCCTCCCCAGGGGCATGGCTACACCTTC
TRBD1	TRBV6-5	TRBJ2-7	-	CATGQGSPYEQYF	TGTGCCACTGGACAGGGTTCGCCCTACGAGCAGTACTTC
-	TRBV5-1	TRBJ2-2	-	CASSRSIHSRPNTGELFF	TGCGCCAGCAGCCGTTCTATCCATAGCCGACCAAACACCGGGGAGCTGTTTTTT
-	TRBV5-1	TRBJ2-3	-	CASSLGCGDTQYF	TGCGCCAGCAGCTTGGGTTGCGGGGATACGCAGTATTTT
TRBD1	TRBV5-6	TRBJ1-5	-	CASSPPGQGRTNNQPQHF	TGTGCCAGCAGCCCACCGGGACAGGGACGAACGAACAATCAGCCCCAGCATTTT
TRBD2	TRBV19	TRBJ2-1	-	CASNFGTSGATNEQFF	TGTGCCAGTAATTTTGGGACTAGCGGGGCGACCAATGAGCAGTTCTTC
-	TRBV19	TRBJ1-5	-	CASSMREINPNNQPQHF	TGTGCCAGTAGTATGCGTGAAATCAACCCCAATAATCAGCCCCAGCATTTT
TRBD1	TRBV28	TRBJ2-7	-	CASSLHRGSYEQYF	TGTGCCAGCAGTCTCCACAGGGGGTCCTACGAGCAGTACTTC
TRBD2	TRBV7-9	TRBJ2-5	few	CASSTRTSGGRGETQYF	TGTGCCAGCAGCACCAGGACTAGCGGGGGGCGAGGGGAGACCCAGTACTTC
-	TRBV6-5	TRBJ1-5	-	CASSLGGGSNQPQHF	TGTGCCAGCAGTTTAGGGGGGGGGAGCAATCAGCCCCAGCATTTT
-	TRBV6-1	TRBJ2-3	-	CASKGEWATQYF	TGTGCCAGCAAGGGGGAATGGGCTACGCAGTATTTT
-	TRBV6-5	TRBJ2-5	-	CASSYKSWETQYF	TGTGCCAGCAGTTATAAGAGTTGGGAGACCCAGTACTTC
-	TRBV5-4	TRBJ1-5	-	CASSWGHLHYQPQHF	TGTGCCAGCAGCTGGGGACATCTTCATTATCAGCCCCAGCATTTT
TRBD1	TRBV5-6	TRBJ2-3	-	CASSLLTGREDDTQYF	TGTGCCAGCAGTCTCTTGACAGGGCGTGAGGACGATACGCAGTATTTT
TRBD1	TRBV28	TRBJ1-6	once	CASSLRDRNLLYNSPLHF	TGTGCCAGCAGTTTACGGGACAGGAATCTACTCTATAATTCACCCCTCCACTTT
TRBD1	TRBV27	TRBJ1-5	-	CASSSFGQGNQPQHF	TGTGCCAGCAGTTCTTTCGGACAGGGAAATCAGCCCCAGCATTTT
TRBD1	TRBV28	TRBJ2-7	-	CASSFGPTGTVPSYEQYF	TGTGCCAGCAGTTTCGGTCCGACGGGGACAGTACCTTCCTACGAGCAGTACTTC
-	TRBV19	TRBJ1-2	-	CASRAGTRVSYGYTF	TGTGCCAGTAGAGCGGGGACAAGGGTTTCCTATGGCTACACCTTC
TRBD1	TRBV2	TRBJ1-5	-	CASSELGQGDFQPQHF	TGTGCCAGCAGTGAACTAGGACAGGGGGACTTTCAGCCCCAGCATTTT
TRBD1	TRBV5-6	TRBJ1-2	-	CASSQDRGYGYTF	TGTGCCAGCAGCCAGGACAGGGGCTATGGCTACACCTTC
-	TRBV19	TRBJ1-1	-	CASSIVRTEAFF	TGTGCCAGTAGTATAGTCCGCACTGAAGCTTTCTTT
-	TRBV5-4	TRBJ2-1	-	CASSLVGLEGGNEQFF	TGTGCCAGCAGCTTGGTTGGGCTAGAAGGAGGCAATGAGCAGTTCTTC